Below, one TCR beta chain is given with its context. Patients having Susac syndrome satisfied recently defined diagnostic criteria for definite or probable disease. This sample was included in a study of CD8 T cells in Susac syndrome. Study as a whole: Sequencing included Susac syndrome patients, six of them with active disease and roughly eight in remission.

Random hexamers were used to reverse transcribe the RNA input (about 0.45 to 1 ug). With immunoSEQ multiplex PCR, TCR beta CDR3 was amplified across 54 Vbeta and 13 Jbeta. In TCRdb, the immunoSEQ multiplex PCR reads were re-called with MiXCR into one record per CDR3 protein. Of 170,000 or so distinct CDR3 sequences in the sample, 85% to 95% were seen once. Looked up from germline, CDR1 is SGHTA and CDR2 is FQGNSA. The V segment lost 5 bases and the J segment 7 bases; nucleotides outside the gene matches: 2. The CDR3 runs to 13 residues. The sample consisted of CD4+ T cells from PBMCs. The genes are TRBV7-2 and TRBJ1-5; TRBD1 matches 10 bases. The source is a human donor with Susac syndrome. Here the CDR3 reads CASSGQGEQPQHF. The CDR3 DNA reads TGTGCCAGCAGCGGACAGGGGGAACAGCCCCAGCATTTT.